These T cell receptor beta chains were read from a single sample in a study of PD-L1 blockade in urothelial cancer. Using immunoSEQ multiplex PCR, the repertoire was profiled, and TCRdb retains in-frame clones only, with some absent. This sample has over 75,000 clones, with around 89% found just once. The sample in question was PBMCs, obtained around atezolizumab (anti-PD-L1) treatment. Source of these receptors: an elderly woman with urothelial cancer. Both conserved end residues are part of each CDR3. D genes are given only for firm matches. Not every row has a clone size; where given, it reads once, few, many or a size class.

j_call	v_call	d_call	clone_size	cdr3_aa	cdr3_nt
TRBJ2-7	TRBV29-1	TRBD1	NA	CSVRQTLSGGEQYF	TGCAGCGTCCGCCAGACCCTATCAGGGGGCGAGCAGTACTTC
TRBJ2-5	TRBV14	NA	NA	CASSLGLAVDQETQYF	TGTGCCAGCAGCCTGGGACTGGCGGTCGACCAAGAGACCCAGTACTTC
TRBJ1-1	TRBV6-1	TRBD1	NA	CASRINRGEKAFF	TGTGCCAGCAGAATTAACAGGGGGGAAAAAGCTTTCTTT
TRBJ1-5	TRBV2	NA	NA	CASTGSNQPQHF	TGTGCCAGCACAGGGAGCAATCAGCCCCAGCATTTT
TRBJ1-2	TRBV5-1	TRBD1	few	CASSETTGVNYGYTF	TGCGCCAGCAGCGAGACGACAGGGGTAAACTATGGCTACACCTTC
TRBJ2-1	TRBV2	NA	NA	CASSEALGGSNEQFF	TGTGCCAGCAGTGAAGCGCTGGGGGGAAGCAATGAGCAGTTCTTC
TRBJ1-2	TRBV7-8	NA	NA	CASSLDYSDSPIYGYTF	TGTGCCAGCAGCTTAGATTATTCGGACAGTCCGATCTATGGCTACACCTTC
TRBJ2-1	TRBV5-1	TRBD2	NA	CASSGGGAYNEQFF	TGCGCCAGCAGCGGGGGGGGAGCCTACAATGAGCAGTTCTTC
TRBJ1-5	TRBV27	NA	NA	CASSLNRDSNQPQHF	TGTGCCAGCAGTTTAAACAGGGATAGCAATCAGCCCCAGCATTTT
TRBJ2-1	TRBV15	TRBD2	NA	CATSRGGGGRYNEQFF	TGTGCCACCAGCAGAGGTGGGGGGGGTAGGTACAATGAGCAGTTCTTC
TRBJ2-3	TRBV2	TRBD2	NA	CASSERLAGTDTQYF	TGTGCCAGCAGTGAAAGGCTAGCGGGGACAGATACGCAGTATTTT
TRBJ1-2	TRBV5-1	TRBD1	NA	CASSDSGQGKYGYTF	TGCGCCAGCAGCGACTCGGGACAGGGAAAGTATGGCTACACCTTC
TRBJ2-2	TRBV7-2	NA	NA	CASSLFQNTGELFF	TGTGCCAGCAGCTTGTTCCAGAACACCGGGGAGCTGTTTTTT
TRBJ1-2	TRBV5-6	NA	NA	CASSSRVQGDGGYTF	TGTGCCAGCAGCTCGAGGGTACAGGGAGACGGTGGCTACACCTTC
TRBJ1-2	TRBV16	NA	NA	CASSQEGGQNYGYTF	TGTGCCAGCAGCCAAGAAGGAGGCCAAAACTATGGCTACACCTTC
TRBJ1-4	TRBV7-2	NA	NA	CASSLASAGRREKLFF	TGTGCCAGCAGCTTAGCGTCGGCAGGAAGGCGCGAAAAACTGTTTTTT
TRBJ2-7	TRBV7-9	TRBD2	NA	CASSLLSGSPSYEQYF	TGTGCCAGCAGCCTACTAAGCGGGAGCCCATCCTACGAGCAGTACTTC
TRBJ1-2	TRBV10-3	TRBD1	NA	CAISASGTGDYGYTF	TGTGCCATCAGTGCAAGCGGGACAGGGGACTATGGCTACACCTTC
TRBJ2-1	TRBV27	NA	NA	CASSSGVLNEQFF	TGTGCCAGCAGTTCCGGGGTCCTTAATGAGCAGTTCTTC
TRBJ1-2	TRBV6-1	NA	NA	CASTWEGRGIYGYTF	TGTGCCAGCACCTGGGAGGGCAGGGGTATTTATGGCTACACCTTC
TRBJ2-1	TRBV11-2	NA	NA	CASSIAGTNNYNEQFF	TGTGCCAGCAGCATCGCCGGGACAAACAACTACAATGAGCAGTTCTTC
TRBJ2-3	TRBV9	TRBD2	NA	CASSVGLAGAAGTQYF	TGTGCCAGCAGCGTAGGACTAGCGGGAGCTGCGGGTACGCAGTATTTT
TRBJ1-2	TRBV4-1	NA	few	CASSQERGTRGYTF	TGCGCCAGCAGCCAAGAGAGGGGGACACGTGGCTACACCTTC
TRBJ2-3	TRBV30	TRBD2	NA	CAWSVRGGTDTQYF	TGTGCCTGGAGTGTACGCGGGGGAACAGATACGCAGTATTTT
TRBJ2-3	TRBV28	NA	NA	CASSLGRIEESTDTQYF	TGTGCCAGCAGTTTAGGTCGAATAGAGGAAAGCACAGATACGCAGTATTTT
TRBJ1-1	TRBV6-5	TRBD1	NA	CASSPGQGGTEAFF	TGTGCCAGCAGCCCCGGACAGGGAGGGACTGAAGCTTTCTTT
TRBJ2-3	TRBV10-2	TRBD1	NA	CASTQGVVSGDTQYF	TGCGCCAGCACCCAGGGGGTAGTGAGCGGAGATACGCAGTATTTT
TRBJ2-5	TRBV7-8	NA	NA	CASSFQVPQETQYF	TGTGCCAGCAGCTTCCAGGTTCCACAAGAGACCCAGTACTTC
TRBJ2-2	TRBV5-4	NA	NA	CASSLVLANTGELFF	TGTGCCAGCAGCTTGGTACTCGCGAACACCGGGGAGCTGTTTTTT
TRBJ2-1	TRBV27	TRBD2	NA	CASSLGASGSYNEQFF	TGTGCCAGCAGTTTGGGAGCTAGCGGGAGTTACAATGAGCAGTTCTTC
TRBJ2-1	TRBV13	TRBD2	NA	CASRPSGRNSYNEQFF	TGTGCCAGCAGGCCTAGCGGGAGGAACTCCTACAATGAGCAGTTCTTC
TRBJ2-7	TRBV20-1	NA	NA	CSANQGYEQYF	TGCAGTGCCAATCAGGGGTACGAGCAGTACTTC
TRBJ1-5	TRBV28	NA	NA	CATYRVPSQPQHF	TGTGCCACCTACAGGGTCCCCAGTCAGCCCCAGCATTTT
TRBJ2-7	TRBV30	TRBD1	few	CAWRDRGFYEQYF	TGTGCCTGGAGAGACAGGGGATTTTACGAGCAGTACTTC
TRBJ1-2	TRBV20-1	NA	once	CSAMYDGYTF	TGCAGTGCTATGTATGATGGCTACACCTTC
TRBJ1-4	TRBV9	TRBD1	once	CASSVRQGAGEKLFF	TGTGCCAGCAGCGTAAGGCAGGGGGCGGGTGAAAAACTGTTTTTT
TRBJ2-1	TRBV7-9	TRBD2	NA	CASSLAGREQFF	TGTGCCAGCAGCTTAGCCGGGAGGGAGCAGTTCTTC
TRBJ2-1	TRBV5-1	TRBD2	NA	CASSLAPAGGPYNEQFF	TGCGCCAGCAGCTTGGCCCCGGCGGGAGGGCCTTACAATGAGCAGTTCTTC
TRBJ2-2	TRBV19	TRBD2	NA	CASNTRGGGRTGELFF	TGTGCCAGTAATACTCGGGGGGGCGGCAGGACCGGGGAGCTGTTTTTT
TRBJ2-7	TRBV28	NA	NA	CASSLSGWYEQYF	TGTGCCAGCAGTTTGAGCGGTTGGTACGAGCAGTACTTC
TRBJ2-7	TRBV28	NA	NA	CASSLGGRGYEQYF	TGTGCCAGCAGTTTAGGAGGCAGGGGCTACGAGCAGTACTTC
TRBJ2-7	TRBV7-9	NA	NA	CASLEDGAYEQYF	TGTGCCAGCCTAGAAGACGGAGCCTACGAGCAGTACTTC
TRBJ1-1	TRBV10-3	NA	once	CAIRGTGGGTEAFF	TGTGCCATCAGAGGGACGGGCGGGGGCACTGAAGCTTTCTTT
TRBJ2-7	TRBV5-6	NA	NA	CASSLVRGTKSAYEQYF	TGTGCCAGCAGCTTGGTGAGAGGGACAAAATCAGCCTACGAGCAGTACTTC
TRBJ2-3	TRBV5-5	TRBD2	NA	CASSFRTSGSSDTQYF	TGTGCCAGCAGCTTTCGGACTAGCGGGAGCTCAGATACGCAGTATTTT
TRBJ1-1	TRBV2	TRBD1	few	CASKMQTGVRTEAFF	TGTGCCAGCAAAATGCAAACAGGGGTTCGGACTGAAGCTTTCTTT
TRBJ2-1	TRBV5-1	NA	NA	CASSPGGTPSYNEQFF	TGCGCCAGCAGCCCCGGCGGGACTCCTTCCTACAATGAGCAGTTCTTC
TRBJ1-2	TRBV7-3	TRBD1	NA	CASSSRDRGFGGYTF	TGTGCCAGCAGCTCCCGGGACAGGGGGTTTGGTGGCTACACCTTC
TRBJ2-4	TRBV5-4	NA	NA	CASSLGAEAKNIQYF	TGTGCCAGCAGCTTAGGGGCGGAGGCCAAAAACATTCAGTACTTC
TRBJ1-3	TRBV7-3	NA	NA	CASSLIESTGTIYF	TGTGCCAGCAGCTTAATAGAAAGTACAGGCACCATATATTTT
TRBJ2-7	TRBV19	TRBD1	NA	CASSIDRGTSRSYEQYF	TGTGCCAGTAGTATCGACAGGGGAACTAGCCGGAGTTACGAGCAGTACTTC